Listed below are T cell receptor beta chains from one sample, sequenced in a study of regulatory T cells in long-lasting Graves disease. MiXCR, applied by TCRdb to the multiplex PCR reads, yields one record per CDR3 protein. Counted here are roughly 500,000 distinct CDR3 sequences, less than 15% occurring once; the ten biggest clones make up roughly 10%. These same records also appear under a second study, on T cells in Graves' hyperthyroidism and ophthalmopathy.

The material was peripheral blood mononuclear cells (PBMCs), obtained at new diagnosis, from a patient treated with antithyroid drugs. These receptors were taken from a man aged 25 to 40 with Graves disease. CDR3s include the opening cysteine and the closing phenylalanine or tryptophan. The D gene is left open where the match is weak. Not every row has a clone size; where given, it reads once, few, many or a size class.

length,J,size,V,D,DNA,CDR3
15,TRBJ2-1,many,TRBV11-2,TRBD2,TGTGCCAGCAGCTCTCGACTAGCGGGAGTTGGGGAGCAGTTCTTC,CASSSRLAGVGEQFF
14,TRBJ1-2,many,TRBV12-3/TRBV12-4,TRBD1,TGTGCCAGCAGTTCAGGGGGGAGGATCTATGGCTACACCTTC,CASSSGGRIYGYTF
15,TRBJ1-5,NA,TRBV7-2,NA,TGTGCCAGCAGCCCCCAGCCGGGGAGCAATCAGCCCCAGCATTTT,CASSPQPGSNQPQHF
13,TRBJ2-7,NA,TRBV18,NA,TGTGCCAGCTCACACAGTCAGGACTACGAGCAGTACTTC,CASSHSQDYEQYF
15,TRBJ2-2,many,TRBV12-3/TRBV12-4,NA,TGTGCCAGCAGTTTAGGCCAGGGTATGGCCGGGGAGCTGTTTTTT,CASSLGQGMAGELFF
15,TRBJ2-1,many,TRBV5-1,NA,TGTGCCAGCAGCTCCGACCTCAGCTCCTACAATGAGCAGTTCTTC,CASSSDLSSYNEQFF
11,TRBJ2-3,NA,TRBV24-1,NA,TGTGCCACCAGTGTTTTGGATACGCAGTATTTT,CATSVLDTQYF
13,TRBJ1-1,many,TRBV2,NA,TGTGCCAGCGGTAGACCTAACAGTCTTGAAGCTTTCTTT,CASGRPNSLEAFF
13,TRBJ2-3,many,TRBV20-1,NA,TGCAGTGTTCTCCCGGACGCCACAGATACGCAGTATTTT,CSVLPDATDTQYF
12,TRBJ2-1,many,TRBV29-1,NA,TGCAGCGTTGAGGCTAACAGGAATGAGCAGTTCTTC,CSVEANRNEQFF
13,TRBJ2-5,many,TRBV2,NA,TGTGCCAGCAGCTTAACGCGGAGGGAGACCCAGTACTTC,CASSLTRRETQYF
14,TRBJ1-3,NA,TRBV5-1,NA,TGCGCCAGCAGCTTGACCGGGAGCGAAAACACCATATATTTT,CASSLTGSENTIYF
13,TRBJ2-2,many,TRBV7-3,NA,TGTGCCAGCAGCTTCTCGGCCGGCGTGGAGCTGTTTTTT,CASSFSAGVELFF
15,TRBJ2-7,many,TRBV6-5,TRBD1,TGTGCCAGCAGTTACTCACAGGGGGCGAGGGGCGAGCAGTACTTC,CASSYSQGARGEQYF
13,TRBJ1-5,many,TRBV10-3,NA,TGTGCCACAACGTCACAGCTAAATCAGCCCCAGCATTTT,CATTSQLNQPQHF
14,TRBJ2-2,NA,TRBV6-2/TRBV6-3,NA,TGTGCCAGCAGTTACGTACAGGGCCCCAGGGAGCTGTTTTTT,CASSYVQGPRELFF
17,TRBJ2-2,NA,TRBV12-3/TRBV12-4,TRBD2,TGTGCCAGCAGTTTACCATCTAGCGGGAGTATCACCGGGGAGCTGTTTTTT,CASSLPSSGSITGELFF
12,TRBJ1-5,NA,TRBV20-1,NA,TGCAGTGCAGAACACGGCAATCAGCCCCAGCATTTT,CSAEHGNQPQHF
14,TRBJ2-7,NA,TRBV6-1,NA,TGTGCCAGCAGCCTTGAGGAGCTACTCTACGAGCAGTACTTC,CASSLEELLYEQYF
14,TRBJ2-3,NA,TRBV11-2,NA,TGTGCCAGCAGCTTCGCGACCTTGGGCGGGAATGACCTTTTT,CASSFATLGGNDLF
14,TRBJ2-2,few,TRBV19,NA,TGTGCCAGTAGTATAGCCCCAGCGACCGGGGAGCTGTTTTTT,CASSIAPATGELFF
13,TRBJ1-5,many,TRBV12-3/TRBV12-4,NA,TGTGCCAGCAGCGCCTATAGCAATCAGCCCCAGCATTTT,CASSAYSNQPQHF
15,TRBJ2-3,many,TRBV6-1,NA,TGTGCCAGCAGTCCCCGGGCCCTAGGCCCAGATACGCAGTATTTT,CASSPRALGPDTQYF
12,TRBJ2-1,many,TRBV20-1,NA,TGCAGTGCTAGAGCGATGTACAATGAGCAGTTCTTC,CSARAMYNEQFF
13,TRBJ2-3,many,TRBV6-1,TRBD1,TGTGCCAGCAGGGACAGGTATACAGATACGCAGTATTTT,CASRDRYTDTQYF
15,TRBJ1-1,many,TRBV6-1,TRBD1,TGTGCCAGCAGTGATATCAGGACAGGGATCACTGAAGCTTTCTTT,CASSDIRTGITEAFF
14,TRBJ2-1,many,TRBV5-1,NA,TGCGCCAGCAGCCCCTGGGACGGGAACAATGAGCAGTTCTTC,CASSPWDGNNEQFF
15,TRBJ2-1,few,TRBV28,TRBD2,TGTGCCAGCAGCCAGGTCACTAGCGGGAGGAATGAGCAGTTCTTC,CASSQVTSGRNEQFF
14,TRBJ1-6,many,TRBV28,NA,TGTGCCAGCAGTTCGGAGGGGGGCTATTCACCCCTCCACTTT,CASSSEGGYSPLHF
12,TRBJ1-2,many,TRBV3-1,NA,TGTGCCAGCAGCCAAGACTGGCTGAGCTACACCTTC,CASSQDWLSYTF
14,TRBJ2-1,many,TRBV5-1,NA,TGCGCCAGCAGCAGGTCGGGAGAGTATAATGAGCAGTTCTTC,CASSRSGEYNEQFF
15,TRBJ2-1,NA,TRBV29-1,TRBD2,TGCAGCGTTGAACAGCCGGGGAGGGCCTACAATGAGCAGTTCTTC,CSVEQPGRAYNEQFF
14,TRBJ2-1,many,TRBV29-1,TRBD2,TGCAGCGTTGGGGCTAGCGGGAGTAGAGATGAGCAGTTCTTC,CSVGASGSRDEQFF
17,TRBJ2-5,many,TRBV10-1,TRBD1,TGCGCCAGCAGTGAGTCCCTAGGGACAGGGGATGCGGAGACCCAGTACTTC,CASSESLGTGDAETQYF
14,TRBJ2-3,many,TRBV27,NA,TGTGCCAGCAGTCTCCGACCTAGCACAGATACGCAGTATTTT,CASSLRPSTDTQYF
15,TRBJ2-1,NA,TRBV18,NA,TGTGCCAGCTCCCCAGGGGGAGGGAGCTCCAATGAGCAGTTCTTC,CASSPGGGSSNEQFF
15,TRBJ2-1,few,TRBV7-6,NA,TGTGCCAGCAGCTTAGAACCATCAGGGGAAGTGGAGCAGTTCTTC,CASSLEPSGEVEQFF
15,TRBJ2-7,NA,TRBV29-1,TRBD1,TGCAGCGTTAATTTCGTGGCAGGGGGCCGGGACGAGCAGTACTTC,CSVNFVAGGRDEQYF
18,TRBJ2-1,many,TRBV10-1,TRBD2,TGCGCCAGCAGTGAATTCGGCCCTAGCGGGAGTTCAGGCAATGAGCAGTTCTTC,CASSEFGPSGSSGNEQFF
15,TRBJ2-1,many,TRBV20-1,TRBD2,TGCAGTGCTAGGAAACTAGCGGACTCATACAATGAGCAGTTCTTC,CSARKLADSYNEQFF
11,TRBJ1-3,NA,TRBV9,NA,TGTGCCAGCAGCGGGACAGCCGGCTTCGATTTT,CASSGTAGFDF
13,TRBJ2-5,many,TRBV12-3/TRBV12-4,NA,TGTGCCAGCAGTACAGGGAGGGCAGAGACCCAGTACTTC,CASSTGRAETQYF
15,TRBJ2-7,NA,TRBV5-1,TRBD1,TGTGCCAACAGCTGGGGGACAGGGAGCACTTACGAGCAGTACTTC,CANSWGTGSTYEQYF
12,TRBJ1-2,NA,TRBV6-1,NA,TGTGCCAGCAGCCCAGGGTCTGGCGGCTACACCTTC,CASSPGSGGYTF